This T cell receptor (beta chain) stems from a study of shared clonotypes between healthy human individuals. Looking at the study overall: Used for every donor were three CD4 naive, three CD4 memory, two CD8 naive and one CD8 memory plate. Findings of the study overall: Clonotypes not shared had lower generation probabilities than those common to all four donors.

Selected positively for CCR7 and CD45RO-negative, naive CD8 cells excluded terminally differentiated effector memory CD45RA+ cells. Profiling relied on immunoSEQ multiplex PCR, and the TCRdb table lists in-frame clones only, not all of them. The sample includes more than 500,000 clones, approximately 95% of them seen just once. This CDR3 is 14 amino acids long. The germline V gene encodes CDR1 LNHDA and CDR2 SQIVND (reference sequence). As concerns this clone: What it recognizes is unknown.

The gene calls are TRBV19 and TRBJ2-5, with D possibly matching TRBD2 (6 bases). The DNA end is a closer match to TRBJ2-7, so the J assignment may be wrong. The sequencing input was naive CD8+ T cells sorted from blood. This TCR came from a woman aged 25 to 45 in good health. The CDR3 spells CASSMRTSIYEQYF. The DNA for the CDR3 is TGTGCCAGTAGTATGCGAACTAGCATCTACGAGCAGTACTTC.